This T cell receptor (beta chain) came from a study of T-cell reconstitution after alpha-beta-depleted transplantation in children. Trimming removed 1 base from V and 4 bases from J, with 15 bases in between. The germline V gene encodes CDR1 LGHNA and CDR2 YSLEER. There are 16 residues in the CDR3. Unique molecular identifiers were built into the TCRbeta library. TCRdb passed the PCR reads through MiXCR, listing each CDR3 protein once. The sample carries about 500,000 distinct CDR3 sequences, approximately 32% recorded once. This TCR was sampled from a human donor who donated a stem cell graft to a child with aplastic anemia. The source material was PBMCs from the stem cell graft donor, sampled from the stem cell graft. The V call is TRBV4-3, the J call TRBJ2-3, with D perhaps TRBD1 (6 bases). In DNA, the CDR3 is TGCGCCAGCAGCCAAGTGGGCAGGGGAAGGGCAGATACGCAGTATTTT. This sequence encodes CASSQVGRGRADTQYF.